The present TCR beta chain was sequenced within a study of early T cells in non-severe SARS-CoV-2 infection. Overall study: Sequencing used unsorted whole-blood bulk RNA, so chains lack pairing.

Individual cDNA molecules carried attached unique molecular identifiers. TCRdb re-analysed the 5' RACE reads in MiXCR, keeping a single row per CDR3 protein. Of some 78,000 distinct CDR3 sequences in the sample, under 15% were seen once. This clonotype was recorded a few times. Its target is unknown. Study-wide points: Clonotype matching in VDJdb favored anti-spike CD8 responses and did not capture private and CD4 specificities.

The receptor was isolated from an adult who was a healthcare worker with PCR-confirmed SARS-CoV-2 infection or an uninfected control (not recorded which). The sequenced sample was whole blood.

The CDR3 spells CASTQDWGGLTQYF. DNA for the CDR3: TGTGCCAGCACCCAAGACTGGGGAGGGTTGACCCAGTACTTC. This rearrangement joins TRBV6-1 to TRBJ2-5; 7 nucleotides align to TRBD2. The CDR3 is made up of 14 amino acids. Germline lookup yields CDR1 MNHNS and CDR2 SASEGT. V was clipped by 7 bases and J by 7 bases; unmatched bases: 12.